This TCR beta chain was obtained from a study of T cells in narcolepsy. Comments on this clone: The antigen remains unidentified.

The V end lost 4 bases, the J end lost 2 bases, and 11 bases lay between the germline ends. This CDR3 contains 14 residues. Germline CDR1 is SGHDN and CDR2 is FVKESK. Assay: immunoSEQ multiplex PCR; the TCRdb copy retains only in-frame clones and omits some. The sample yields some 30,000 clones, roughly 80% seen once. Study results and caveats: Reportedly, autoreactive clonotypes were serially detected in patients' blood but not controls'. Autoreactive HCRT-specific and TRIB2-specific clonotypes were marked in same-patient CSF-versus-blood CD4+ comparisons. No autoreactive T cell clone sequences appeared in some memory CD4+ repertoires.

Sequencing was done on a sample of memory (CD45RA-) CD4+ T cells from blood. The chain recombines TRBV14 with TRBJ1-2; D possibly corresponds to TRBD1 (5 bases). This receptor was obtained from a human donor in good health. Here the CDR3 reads CASSPGTRNYGYTF. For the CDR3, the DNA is TGTGCCAGCAGCCCCGGGACTCGGAACTATGGCTACACCTTC.